This T cell receptor (beta chain) comes out of a study of blood T cell repertoires in COVID-19. Using immunoSEQ multiplex PCR, the repertoire was profiled, and TCRdb retains in-frame clones only, with some absent. The sample lists around 260,000 clones; over 75% were seen once. V gave up 0 bases and J gave up 3 bases, with 9 bases separating them. Germline CDR1 GTSNPN, CDR2 SVGIG (reference sequence). The CDR3 spans 13 residues. J is TRBJ2-7 and V is TRBV30; D not certain. The sequence derives from a woman between 45 and 60 years old with acute or convalescent COVID-19. The sequencing sample was made of peripheral blood. CDR3: CAWSVGSGYEQYF. CDR3 DNA sequence: TGTGCCTGGAGTGTAGGATCGGGCTACGAGCAGTACTTC.